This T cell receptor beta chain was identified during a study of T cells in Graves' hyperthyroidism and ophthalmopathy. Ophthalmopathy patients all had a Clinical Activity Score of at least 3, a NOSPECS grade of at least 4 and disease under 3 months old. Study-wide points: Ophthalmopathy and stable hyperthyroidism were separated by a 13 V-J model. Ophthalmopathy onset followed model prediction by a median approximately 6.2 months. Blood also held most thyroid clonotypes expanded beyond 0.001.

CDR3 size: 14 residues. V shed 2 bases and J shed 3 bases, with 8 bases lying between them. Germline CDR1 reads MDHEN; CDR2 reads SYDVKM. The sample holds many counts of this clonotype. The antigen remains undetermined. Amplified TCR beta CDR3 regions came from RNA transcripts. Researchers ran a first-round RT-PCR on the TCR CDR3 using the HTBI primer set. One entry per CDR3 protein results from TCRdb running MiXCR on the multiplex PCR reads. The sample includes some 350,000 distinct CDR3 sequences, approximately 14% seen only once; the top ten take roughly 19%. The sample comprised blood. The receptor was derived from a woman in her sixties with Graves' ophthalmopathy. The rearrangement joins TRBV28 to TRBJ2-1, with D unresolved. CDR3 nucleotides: TGTGCCAGCAGTTTAGTATCTTACTACAATGAGCAGTTCTTC. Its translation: CASSLVSYYNEQFF.